Shown below are 8 T cell receptor beta chains from a single sample sequenced in a study of Ad26.COV2.S vaccination and SARS-CoV-2 variants. The treatment is: about 20 received Ad26.COV2.S at low or high dose, single or two shots; roughly 5 received placebo; per-sample allocation not given. Sampling took place 63 days after the first vaccine or placebo injection. The data were produced by immunoSEQ multiplex PCR, yet TCRdb's version contains in-frame clones alone and is incomplete. The data show hundreds of thousands of clones, 87% seen once. The source was peripheral blood, collected in a trial of Ad26.COV2.S vaccine versus placebo. Every receptor here comes from a person aged 18-65 years who received the Ad26.COV2.S COVID-19 vaccine or a placebo.

This clone occurred a few times. The V and J genes are TRBV3-1 (or the pseudogene TRBV3-2) and TRBJ1-1; D uncertain. The CDR3 has 12 residues. Per the germline V gene, CDR1 is LGHDT and CDR2 is YNNKEL (reference sequence). V was clipped by 1 base and J by 11 bases, with 11 bases between them. CDR3 DNA sequence: TGTGCCAGCAGCCAAGGATCGTCGAGGGCTTTCTTT. This translates into CASSQGSSRAFF.

The CDR3 loop is CASSDRGGTYRNTIYF. CDR3 bases: TGTGCCAGCAGTGACCGCGGGGGGACATACCGAAACACCATATATTTT. The rearrangement uses TRBV2 and TRBJ1-3, with D perhaps TRBD1 (6 bases). The CDR3 is made up of 16 amino acids. The germline V gene encodes CDR1 SNHLY and CDR2 FYNNEI. V shed 3 bases and J shed 5 bases, with 17 bases lying between them. Combining the CDR3 with reference TRBV2 and TRBJ1-3 gives the whole variable domain EPEVTQTPSHQVTQMGQEVILRCVPISNHLYFYWYRQILGQKVEFLVSFYNNEISEKSEIFDDQFSVERPDGSNFTLKIRSTKLEDSAMYFCASSDRGGTYRNTIYFGEGSWLTVV.

J is TRBJ1-1 and V is TRBV30, with 7 bases identical to TRBD1. The CDR3 runs to 15 residues. With 2 bases clipped from V and 3 bases from J, the junction kept 9 bases outside the gene matches. Germline V lookup: CDR1 GTSNPN, CDR2 SVGIG (reference sequence). As DNA, the CDR3 is TGTGCCTGGAGTAACTACGGGACAGAACACACTGAAGCTTTCTTT. Its protein product is CAWSNYGTEHTEAFF. Combining the CDR3 with reference TRBV30 and TRBJ1-1 gives the whole variable domain SQTIHQWPATLVQPVGSPLSLECTVEGTSNPNLYWYRQAAGRGLQLLFYSVGIGQISSEVPQNLSASRPQDRQFILSSKKLLLSDSGFYLCAWSNYGTEHTEAFFGQGTRLTVV.

The chain joins TRBV5-6 to TRBJ1-6; D call uncertain. The CDR3 spans 14 residues. V was clipped by 0 bases and J by 11 bases, with 12 bases between them. Germline V gives CDR1 SGHDT, CDR2 YYEEEE. CDR3 sequence (DNA): TGTGCCAGCAGCTTGGCCGGCCAAACCACACCCCTCCACTTT. This codes for CASSLAGQTTPLHF. Looking up the rest from reference TRBV5-6 and TRBJ1-6 gives the full variable domain: DAGVTQSPTHLIKTRGQQVTLRCSPKSGHDTVSWYQQALGQGPQFIFQYYEEEERQRGNFPDRFSGHQFPNYSSELNVNALLLGDSALYLCASSLAGQTTPLHFGNGTRLTVT.

The chain carries TRBV19 and TRBJ2-3, with 7 bases lining up with TRBD1. Trimming cost V 6 bases and J 11 bases; bases outside gene matches: 17. CDR3 length: 15 amino acids. Germline V gives CDR1 LNHDA, CDR2 SQIVND (reference sequence). Here the CDR3 reads CASSATGTVTDGQYF. The CDR3 DNA reads TGTGCCAGTAGCGCGACAGGGACAGTCACAGATGGGCAGTATTTT.

The chain combines TRBV9 with TRBJ1-5; the D gene is possibly TRBD1 (6 bases). The CDR3 length is 15 residues. Germline V gene lookup returns CDR1 SGDLS and CDR2 YYNGEE. V was shortened by 1 base and J by 0 bases, with 8 bases between the two germline ends. In DNA, the CDR3 is TGTGCCAGCAGCGTATCGGACAGTAGCAATCAGCCCCAGCATTTT. This translates into CASSVSDSSNQPQHF.

This chain uses TRBV5-4 with TRBJ2-2; 8 bases agree with TRBD1. V lost 4 bases, J lost 4 bases, and 9 bases stayed unmatched. CDR1 SGHNT and CDR2 YYREEE come from the germline V gene (reference sequence). CDR3 length: 16 amino acids. CDR3 DNA: TGTGCCAGCAGCCCCGGACAGGGAAGAGTCACCGGGGAGCTGTTTTTT. Its protein is CASSPGQGRVTGELFF.

The V and J genes are TRBV10-3 and TRBJ1-3, with 7 bases matching TRBD1. The trim removed 10 bases at V and 0 bases at J, leaving 6 bases unmatched. This CDR3 contains 14 residues. Germline V gives CDR1 ENHRY, CDR2 SYGVKD. The CDR3 is CASGQVLSGNTIYF. Here the CDR3 DNA reads TGTGCCAGCGGACAGGTGCTCTCTGGAAACACCATATATTTT.